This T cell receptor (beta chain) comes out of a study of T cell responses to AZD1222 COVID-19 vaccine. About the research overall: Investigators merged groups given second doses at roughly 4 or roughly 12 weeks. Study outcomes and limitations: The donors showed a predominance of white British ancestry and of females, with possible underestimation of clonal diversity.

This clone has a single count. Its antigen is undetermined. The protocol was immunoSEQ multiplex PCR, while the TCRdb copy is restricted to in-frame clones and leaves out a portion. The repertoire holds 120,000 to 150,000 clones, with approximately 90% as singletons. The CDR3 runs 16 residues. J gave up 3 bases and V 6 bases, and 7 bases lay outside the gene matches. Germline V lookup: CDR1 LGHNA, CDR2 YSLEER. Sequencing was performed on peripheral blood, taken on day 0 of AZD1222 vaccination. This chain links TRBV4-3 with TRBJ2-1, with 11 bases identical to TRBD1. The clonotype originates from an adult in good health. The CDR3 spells CASSNPGTGGYNEQFF. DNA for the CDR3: TGCGCCAGCAGTAACCCCGGGACAGGGGGCTACAATGAGCAGTTCTTC.